A few counts support the clone carrying this T cell receptor beta chain. Its antigen is not identified. This entry is derived from a study of regulatory T cells in long-lasting Graves disease. Indicated time point: persistent/refractory GD, antithyroid drugs over 5 years with positive TRAb. Making the TCR library involved RNA that had been extracted from PBMCs. The CDR3 totals 15 residues. V was trimmed by 6 bases and J by 1 base, leaving 16 bases between them. Per the germline V gene, CDR1 is DFQATT and CDR2 is SNEGSKA (reference sequence). TCR beta libraries were built with iRepertoire HTBI primers and Arm-PCR of CDR3 regions. TCRdb re-called the multiplex PCR reads with MiXCR, one entry per CDR3 protein. The sample lists under 450,000 distinct CDR3 sequences; roughly 25% were seen once. Regarding the study as a whole: Persistent Graves' patients had lower TCR diversity than newly diagnosed ones.

Sequencing was performed on peripheral blood mononuclear cells (PBMCs), taken when the disease was refractory, from a patient treated with antithyroid drugs. The sequence derives from a woman in her forties with Graves disease. The chain has TRBV20-1 and TRBJ1-5, with a possible D match to TRBD1 (6 bases). This chain's CDR3 is CSAGLQGRSNQPQHF. CDR3 nucleotides: TGCAGTGCCGGACTACAGGGTAGGAGCAATCAGCCCCAGCATTTT.